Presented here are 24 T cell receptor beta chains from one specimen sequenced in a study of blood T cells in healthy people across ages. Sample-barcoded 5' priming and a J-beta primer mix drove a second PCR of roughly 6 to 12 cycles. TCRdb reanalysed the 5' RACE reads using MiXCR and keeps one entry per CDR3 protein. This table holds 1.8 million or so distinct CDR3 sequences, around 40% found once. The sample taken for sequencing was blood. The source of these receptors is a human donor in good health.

CDR3 bases: TGTGCCAGCAGCGATGGAGGGGGGGGACGTAATGAAAAACTGTTTTTT. Amino acids: CASSDGGGGRNEKLFF. The chain employs TRBV13 and TRBJ1-4; maybe TRBD1 (6 bases). Germline V gives CDR1 PRHDT, CDR2 FYEKMQ (reference sequence). This CDR3 spans 16 amino acids. The V gene lost 5 bases and the J gene lost 4 bases, with 17 bases spanning the gap.

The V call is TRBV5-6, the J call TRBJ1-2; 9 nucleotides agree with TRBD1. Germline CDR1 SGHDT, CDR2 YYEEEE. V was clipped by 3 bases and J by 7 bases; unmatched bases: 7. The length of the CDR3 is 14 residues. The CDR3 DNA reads TGTGCCAGCAGCTCGAACAGGGGGCTTAGTGGCTACACCTTC. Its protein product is CASSSNRGLSGYTF.

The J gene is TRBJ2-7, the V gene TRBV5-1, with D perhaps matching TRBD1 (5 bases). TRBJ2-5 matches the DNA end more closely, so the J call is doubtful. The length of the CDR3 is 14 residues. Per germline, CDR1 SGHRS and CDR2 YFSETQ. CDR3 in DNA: TGCGCCAGCAGCGGCCTGGACAAACAAGAGACCCAGTACTTC. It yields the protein CASSGLDKQETQYF.

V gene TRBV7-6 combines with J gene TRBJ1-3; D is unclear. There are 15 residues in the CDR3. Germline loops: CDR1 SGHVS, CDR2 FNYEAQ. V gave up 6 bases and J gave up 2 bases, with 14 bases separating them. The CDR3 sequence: CASSSGLDPGNTIYF. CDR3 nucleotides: TGTGCCAGCAGTTCAGGCCTGGATCCTGGAAACACCATATATTTT.

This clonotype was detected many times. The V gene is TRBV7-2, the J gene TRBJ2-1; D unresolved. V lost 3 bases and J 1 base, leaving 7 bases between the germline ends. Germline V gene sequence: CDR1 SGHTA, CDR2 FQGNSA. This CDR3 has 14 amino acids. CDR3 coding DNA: TGTGCCAGCAGCTTGAGTTGGTCCTACAATGAGCAGTTCTTC. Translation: CASSLSWSYNEQFF.

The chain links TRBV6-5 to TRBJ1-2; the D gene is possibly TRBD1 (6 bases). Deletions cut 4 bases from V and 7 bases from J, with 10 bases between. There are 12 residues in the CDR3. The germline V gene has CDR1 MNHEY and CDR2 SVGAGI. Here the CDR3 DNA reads TGTGCCAGCAGTTCACGGACAGCTGGCTACACCTTC. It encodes CASSSRTAGYTF.

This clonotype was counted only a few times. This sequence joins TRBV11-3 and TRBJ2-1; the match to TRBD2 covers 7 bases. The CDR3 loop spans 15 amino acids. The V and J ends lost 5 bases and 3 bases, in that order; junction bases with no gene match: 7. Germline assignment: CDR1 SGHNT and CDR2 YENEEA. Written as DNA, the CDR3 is TGTGCCAGCAGCCCTACGGGGGGTATCTACAATGAGCAGTTCTTC. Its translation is CASSPTGGIYNEQFF. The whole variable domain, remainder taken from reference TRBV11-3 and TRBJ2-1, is EAGVVQSPRYKIIEKKQPVAFWCNPISGHNTLYWYLQNLGQGPELLIRYENEEAVDDSQLPKDRFSAERLKGVDSTLKIQPAELGDSAVYLCASSPTGGIYNEQFFGPGTRLTVL.

Written as DNA, the CDR3 is TGCGCCAGCAGCCACAGGGGTGAAAGTGGCTACACCTTC. This gives the protein CASSHRGESGYTF. The chain has TRBV4-1 and TRBJ1-2, with D possibly matching TRBD1 (6 bases). Germline CDR1 is MGHRA and CDR2 is YSYEKL. This CDR3 is 13 amino acids long. V shed 3 bases and J shed 7 bases, with 12 bases lying between them.

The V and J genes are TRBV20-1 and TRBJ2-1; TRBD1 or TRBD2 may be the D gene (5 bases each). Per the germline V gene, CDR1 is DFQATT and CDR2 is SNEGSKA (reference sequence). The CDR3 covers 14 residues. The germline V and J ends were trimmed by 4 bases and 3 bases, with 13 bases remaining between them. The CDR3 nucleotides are TGCAGTGCTAATGGGGGAGTCCTCTACAATGAGCAGTTCTTC. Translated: CSANGGVLYNEQFF.

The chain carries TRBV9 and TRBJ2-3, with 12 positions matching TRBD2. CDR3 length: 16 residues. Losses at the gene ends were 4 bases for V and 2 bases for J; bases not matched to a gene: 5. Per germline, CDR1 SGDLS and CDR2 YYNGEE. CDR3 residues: CASSHGTSGLTDTQYF. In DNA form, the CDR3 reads TGTGCCAGCAGCCACGGGACTAGCGGGCTCACAGATACGCAGTATTTT.

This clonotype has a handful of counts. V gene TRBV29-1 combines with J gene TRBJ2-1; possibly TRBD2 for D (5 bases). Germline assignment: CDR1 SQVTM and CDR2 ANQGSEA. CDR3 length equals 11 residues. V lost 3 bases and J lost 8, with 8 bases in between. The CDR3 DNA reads TGCAGCGTTGAGAGGGTCGATGAGCAGTTCTTC. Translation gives CSVERVDEQFF.

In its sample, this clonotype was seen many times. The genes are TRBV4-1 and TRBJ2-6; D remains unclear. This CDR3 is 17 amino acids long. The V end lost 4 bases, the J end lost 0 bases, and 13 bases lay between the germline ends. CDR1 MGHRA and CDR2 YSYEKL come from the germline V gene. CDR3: CASSPPRQSSGANVLTF. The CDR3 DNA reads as TGCGCCAGCAGCCCCCCCCGTCAGAGCTCTGGGGCCAACGTCCTGACTTTC.

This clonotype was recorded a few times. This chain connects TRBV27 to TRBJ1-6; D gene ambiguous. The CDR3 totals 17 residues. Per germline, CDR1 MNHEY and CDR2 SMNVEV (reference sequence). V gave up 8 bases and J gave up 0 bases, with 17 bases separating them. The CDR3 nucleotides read TGTGCCAGCGGGCGCGGCAAGATTCGCTCCTATAATTCACCCCTCCACTTT. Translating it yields CASGRGKIRSYNSPLHF.

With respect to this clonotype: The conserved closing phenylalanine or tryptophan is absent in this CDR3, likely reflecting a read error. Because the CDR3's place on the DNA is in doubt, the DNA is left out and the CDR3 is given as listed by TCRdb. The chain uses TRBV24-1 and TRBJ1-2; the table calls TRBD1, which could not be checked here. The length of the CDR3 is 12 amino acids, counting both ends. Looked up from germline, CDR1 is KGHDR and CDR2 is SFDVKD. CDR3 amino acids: CATSDRLARVTC.

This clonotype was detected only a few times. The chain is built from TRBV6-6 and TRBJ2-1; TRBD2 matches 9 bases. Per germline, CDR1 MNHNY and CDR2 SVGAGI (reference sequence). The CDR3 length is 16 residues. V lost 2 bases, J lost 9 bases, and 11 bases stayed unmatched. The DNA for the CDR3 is TGTGCCAGCAGTTACCCCATGGCGGGGGGGCGACCTGAGCAGTTCTTC. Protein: CASSYPMAGGRPEQFF.

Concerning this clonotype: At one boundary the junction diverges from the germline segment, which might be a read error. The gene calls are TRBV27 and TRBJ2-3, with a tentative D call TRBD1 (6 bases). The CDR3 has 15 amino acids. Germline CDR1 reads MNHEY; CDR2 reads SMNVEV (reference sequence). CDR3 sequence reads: CASNLRGRGPDTQYF. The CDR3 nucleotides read TGTGCCAGCAATTTAAGGGGCAGGGGTCCAGATACGCAGTATTTT.

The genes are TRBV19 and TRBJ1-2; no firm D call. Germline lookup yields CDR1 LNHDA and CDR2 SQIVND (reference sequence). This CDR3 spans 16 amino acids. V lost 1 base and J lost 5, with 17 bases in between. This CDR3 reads CASSIVPPLPPYGYTF. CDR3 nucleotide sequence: TGTGCCAGTAGTATAGTGCCCCCACTACCGCCATATGGCTACACCTTC.

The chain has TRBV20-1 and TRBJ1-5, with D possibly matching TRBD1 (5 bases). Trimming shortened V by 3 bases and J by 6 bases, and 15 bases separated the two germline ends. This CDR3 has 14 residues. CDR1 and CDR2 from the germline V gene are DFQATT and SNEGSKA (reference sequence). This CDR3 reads CSARSPGGFQPQHF. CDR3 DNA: TGCAGTGCTAGGTCCCCCGGGGGTTTTCAGCCCCAGCATTTT.

CDR3 region: CASSHRKDLVKLFF. CDR3 DNA: TGTGCCAGCAGCCACCGGAAGGATTTAGTAAAACTGTTTTTT. V and J are TRBV7-2 and TRBJ1-4; unclear D gene. The length of the CDR3 is 14 residues. The germline CDR1 and CDR2 sequences are SGHTA and FQGNSA. V lost 5 bases to trimming and J lost 10 bases, with 17 bases between them.

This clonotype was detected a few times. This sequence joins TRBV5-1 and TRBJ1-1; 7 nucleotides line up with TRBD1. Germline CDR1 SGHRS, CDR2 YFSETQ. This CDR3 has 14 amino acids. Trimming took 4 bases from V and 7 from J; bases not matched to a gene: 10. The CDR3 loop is CASSLSPGQNEAFF. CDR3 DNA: TGCGCCAGCAGCCTTAGCCCGGGACAGAATGAAGCTTTCTTT.

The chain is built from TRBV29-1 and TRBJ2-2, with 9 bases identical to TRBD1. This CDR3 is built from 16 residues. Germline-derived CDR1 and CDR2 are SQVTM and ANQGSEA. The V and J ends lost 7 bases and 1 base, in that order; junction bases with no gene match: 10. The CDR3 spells CSAETPGQGNTGELFF. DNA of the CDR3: TGCAGCGCTGAGACTCCGGGACAGGGGAACACCGGGGAGCTGTTTTTT.

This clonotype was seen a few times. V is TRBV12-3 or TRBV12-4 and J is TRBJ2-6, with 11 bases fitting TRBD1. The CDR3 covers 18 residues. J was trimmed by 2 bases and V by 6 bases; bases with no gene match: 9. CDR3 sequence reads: CASRDLGTGGAGANVLTF. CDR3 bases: TGTGCCAGCAGGGACCTAGGGACAGGGGGAGCTGGGGCCAACGTCCTGACTTTC.

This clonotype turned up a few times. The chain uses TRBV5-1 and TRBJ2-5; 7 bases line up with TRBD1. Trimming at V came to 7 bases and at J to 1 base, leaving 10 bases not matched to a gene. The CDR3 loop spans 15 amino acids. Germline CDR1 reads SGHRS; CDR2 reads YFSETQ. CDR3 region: CASGQMPGGQETQYF. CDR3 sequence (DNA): TGCGCCAGCGGACAAATGCCAGGGGGCCAAGAGACCCAGTACTTC.

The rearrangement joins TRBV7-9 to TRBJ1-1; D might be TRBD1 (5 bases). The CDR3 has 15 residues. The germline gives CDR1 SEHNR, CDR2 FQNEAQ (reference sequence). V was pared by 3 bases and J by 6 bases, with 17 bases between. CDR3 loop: CASSFAGSYPPEAFF. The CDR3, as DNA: TGTGCCAGCAGCTTCGCAGGGAGTTATCCCCCTGAAGCTTTCTTT.